Following are 30 T cell receptor beta chains from one sample sequenced in a study of blood T cell repertoires in COVID-19. This table comes from immunoSEQ multiplex PCR, and its TCRdb copy is limited to in-frame clones, with some not included. There are about 260,000 clones in the sample; 91% occur only once, and 2.6% lies in the top ten. Sequencing input: peripheral blood. All receptors come from a person between 18 and 35 years old with COVID-19, enrolled during active disease.

This clone was counted between two and nine times. The chain uses TRBV6-2 or TRBV6-3 and TRBJ1-2; D ambiguous. The V and J ends lost 2 bases and 3 bases respectively, with 7 bases between them. Germline loops: CDR1 MNHEY, CDR2 SVGEGT. This CDR3 has 13 amino acids. CDR3 sequence: CASSYEAYYGYTF. As DNA, the CDR3 is TGTGCCAGCAGTTACGAGGCCTACTATGGCTACACCTTC.

This sequence joins TRBV6-6 and TRBJ1-1; unclear D gene. V lost 7 bases, J lost 8 bases, and 14 bases lay in between. Germline values: CDR1 MNHNY, CDR2 SVGAGI (reference sequence). The CDR3 runs 12 residues. In nucleotides, the CDR3 is TGTGCCAGCAATGATGTTCCCGGGGAAGCTTTCTTT. Amino acids: CASNDVPGEAFF.

This clone was recorded only once. The chain uses TRBV14 and TRBJ1-1; 10 nucleotides line up with TRBD1. Trimming took 4 bases from V and 5 from J; bases not matched to a gene: 4. The CDR3 consists of 14 residues. Per the germline V gene, CDR1 is SGHDN and CDR2 is FVKESK. CDR3 DNA sequence: TGTGCCAGCAGCCCAGGACAGGGGGGAACTGAAGCTTTCTTT. Protein: CASSPGQGGTEAFF.

The chain recombines TRBV28 with TRBJ2-1; TRBD2 might be the D (6 bases). The CDR3 extends over 17 amino acids. V was cut by 6 bases and J by 2 bases, with 20 bases left in between. Germline CDR1 reads MDHEN; CDR2 reads SYDVKM. CDR3 in amino acids: CASSPDGGTVTYNEQFF. CDR3 sequence (DNA): TGTGCCAGCAGCCCCGACGGAGGGACGGTGACCTACAATGAGCAGTTCTTC.

This clone was detected only once. CDR3 protein: CASSVTTGTMNEQFF. CDR3 DNA sequence: TGTGCCAGCAGCGTTACGACAGGGACGATGAATGAGCAGTTCTTC. V usage is TRBV9 and J usage is TRBJ2-1; 7 bases match TRBD1. Per the germline V gene, CDR1 is SGDLS and CDR2 is YYNGEE. This CDR3 region has 15 residues. V lost 2 bases and J lost 7; bases outside the gene matches: 9.

The chain joins TRBV30 to TRBJ2-7; the match to TRBD2 covers 7 bases. CDR1 GTSNPN and CDR2 SVGIG come from the germline V gene (reference sequence). This CDR3 has 15 residues. Trimming removed 2 bases from V and 2 bases from J; junction bases left unmatched: 9. The CDR3 spells CAWSIPLGRAYEQYF. The CDR3 region has the DNA TGTGCCTGGAGTATCCCCTTGGGGAGGGCCTACGAGCAGTACTTC.

The rearrangement uses TRBV5-4 and TRBJ2-1; D not certain. V lost 0 bases to trimming and J lost 2 bases, with 12 bases between them. This CDR3 comprises 16 residues. CDR1 is SGHNT and CDR2 is YYREEE in the germline V gene (reference sequence). The CDR3, as DNA: TGTGCCAGCAGCTTGGCGGCGGCCAGCCCCTACAATGAGCAGTTCTTC. Encoded protein: CASSLAAASPYNEQFF. Full variable domain (outside the CDR3, taken from reference TRBV5-4 and TRBJ2-1): ETGVTQSPTHLIKTRGQQVTLRCSSQSGHNTVSWYQQALGQGPQFIFQYYREEENGRGNFPPRFSGLQFPNYSSELNVNALELDDSALYLCASSLAAASPYNEQFFGPGTRLTVL.

This chain links TRBV6-2 or TRBV6-3 with TRBJ1-3; D gene unclear. CDR1 is MNHEY and CDR2 is SVGEGT in the germline V gene. The CDR3 has 14 amino acids. Trimming stripped 3 bases from V and 4 bases from J, with 10 bases between. For the CDR3, the DNA is TGTGCCAGCAGTTATCCAATGAGGGGAAACACCATATATTTT. Translated: CASSYPMRGNTIYF.

The chain combines TRBV6-5 with TRBJ1-2, with D possibly TRBD1 on 6 matching bases. With 7 bases removed from V and 4 bases from J, the gap between germline ends came to 13 bases. CDR3 length: 13 residues. Germline V gene lookup returns CDR1 MNHEY and CDR2 SVGAGI. Here the CDR3 DNA reads TGTGCCAGCACCAAAGGACAGATCTATGGCTACACCTTC. It encodes CASTKGQIYGYTF.

The chain links TRBV6-6 to TRBJ1-1, with D hard to call. This CDR3 contains 10 residues. V was cut by 7 bases and J by 12 bases, with 12 bases left in between. The germline CDR1 and CDR2 sequences are MNHNY and SVGAGI (reference sequence). The CDR3 region is CASMSGVTFF. The CDR3 DNA follows: TGTGCCAGCATGTCCGGGGTGACTTTCTTT.

The chain is built from TRBV12-5 and TRBJ2-5, with 12 positions matching TRBD2. Germline V CDR1 and CDR2: LGHNT, FRNRAP. The ends lost 6 bases at V and 5 bases at J; junction bases unmatched: 7. CDR3 length: 15 amino acids. The CDR3 DNA sequence: TGTGCTAGTGGCCCTAGCGGGAGGGCCGGGGAGACCCAGTACTTC. It is translated as CASGPSGRAGETQYF.

The V and J genes are TRBV15 and TRBJ2-7, with TRBD1 matching 7 bases. Germline V gene data show CDR1 as LNHNV and CDR2 as YYDKDF (reference sequence). The CDR3 covers 12 residues. V was pared by 5 bases and J by 2 bases, with 0 bases of the junction left unmatched. The CDR3, as DNA: TGTGCCACCAGCCAGGGGGCCTACGAGCAGTACTTC. Its protein product is CATSQGAYEQYF.

A single count supports this clone. Other nucleotide sequences in the sample specify the same CDR3. The chain links TRBV24-1 to TRBJ1-1; no firm D call. CDR3 length equals 13 residues. Germline V lookup: CDR1 KGHDR, CDR2 SFDVKD. The V end was cut by 0 bases, the J end by 7 bases, with 8 bases between. The CDR3, as DNA: TGTGCCACCAGTGATTTGCTCGGTAGTGAAGCTTTCTTT. Translating gives CATSDLLGSEAFF.

The chain uses TRBV5-1 and TRBJ2-2, with 7 bases aligning to TRBD2. This CDR3 region has 16 residues. In germline, CDR1 is SGHRS, CDR2 YFSETQ. The J segment lost 3 bases and the V segment lost 4 bases, leaving 9 bases of the junction unmatched. The DNA of the CDR3 is TGCGCCAGCAGCCCGAGAGCCCTAGCGGACACCGGGGAGCTGTTTTTT. It specifies CASSPRALADTGELFF.

The J gene is TRBJ2-7, the V gene TRBV7-2, with 7 bases fitting TRBD1. The CDR3 consists of 14 residues. Germline V gene lookup returns CDR1 SGHTA and CDR2 FQGNSA. Trimming at V came to 3 bases and at J to 3 bases, leaving 5 bases not matched to a gene. The CDR3 loop reads CASSFPGQSYEQYF. As DNA, the CDR3 is TGTGCCAGCAGCTTCCCGGGACAGAGCTACGAGCAGTACTTC.

The V gene is TRBV7-9, the J gene TRBJ2-3, with a possible D match to TRBD2 (7 bases). The germline V and J ends were trimmed by 3 bases and 0 bases, with 19 bases remaining between them. The CDR3 has 18 amino acids. CDR1 is SEHNR and CDR2 is FQNEAQ in the germline V gene (reference sequence). CDR3 region: CASSFPTGGLTSTDTQYF. In DNA, the CDR3 is TGTGCCAGCAGCTTTCCGACCGGGGGGCTTACGAGCACAGATACGCAGTATTTT. Together with reference TRBV7-9 and TRBJ2-3, the CDR3 gives the full variable domain: DTGVSQNPRHKITKRGQNVTFRCDPISEHNRLYWYRQTLGQGPEFLTYFQNEAQLEKSRLLSDRFSAERPKGSFSTLEIQRTEQGDSAMYLCASSFPTGGLTSTDTQYFGPGTRLTVL.

The chain carries TRBV7-2 and TRBJ1-2; D possibly corresponds to TRBD1 (6 bases). The CDR3 covers 14 residues. Germline-derived CDR1 and CDR2 are SGHTA and FQGNSA. Trimming took 6 bases from V and 4 from J, leaving 15 bases between them. The CDR3 region is CASRPSLGAYGYTF. The CDR3 region has the DNA TGTGCCAGCAGACCATCACTGGGGGCCTATGGCTACACCTTC.

The V call is TRBV7-9, the J call TRBJ2-5, with D tentatively TRBD2 (6 bases). CDR1 and CDR2 from the germline V gene are SEHNR and FQNEAQ (reference sequence). The CDR3 covers 15 residues. V gave up 1 base and J gave up 4 bases, with 13 bases separating them. The CDR3 region is CASSLGSGEGETQYF. CDR3 nucleotide sequence: TGTGCCAGCAGCTTAGGGTCGGGAGAGGGAGAGACCCAGTACTTC.

To note about this clone: An end of the junction does not agree with germline; a read error may underlie this. This chain connects TRBV2 to TRBJ2-7; TRBD1 matches at 9 bases. This CDR3 is built from 12 residues. Germline-derived CDR1 and CDR2 are SNHLY and FYNNEI. CDR3 in amino acids: CASRYGGQGLHF. CDR3 nucleotides: TGTGCCAGCAGATACGGGGGACAGGGATTACACTTC.

The chain uses TRBV29-1 and TRBJ1-2, with 8 bases aligning to TRBD1. The CDR3 covers 14 residues. CDR1 and CDR2 (germline): SQVTM, ANQGSEA. Unmatched junction bases numbered 9, after V lost 4 bases and J lost 5 bases. CDR3 region: CSVVGKTGVYGYTF. CDR3 DNA sequence: TGCAGCGTTGTGGGCAAGACAGGGGTTTATGGCTACACCTTC.

The chain uses TRBV10-3 and TRBJ1-4; D is unclear. Germline V lookup: CDR1 ENHRY, CDR2 SYGVKD. V lost 3 bases to trimming and J lost 4 bases, with 18 bases between them. The CDR3 spans 17 residues. The DNA for the CDR3 is TGTGCCATCAGTGACCCCTCGTTAGGACTGATTAATGAAAAACTGTTTTTT. The encoded protein is CAISDPSLGLINEKLFF.

V gene TRBV5-1 combines with J gene TRBJ1-1, with D perhaps TRBD1 (6 bases). V was trimmed by 5 bases and J by 5 bases, leaving 22 bases between them. The CDR3 contains 16 residues. Germline V gene lookup returns CDR1 SGHRS and CDR2 YFSETQ. Written as DNA, the CDR3 is TGCGCCAGCAGTCCCTCATCCCAAGGGGGGGGAACTGAAGCTTTCTTT. Amino acid sequence: CASSPSSQGGGTEAFF.

As concerns this clone: Additional DNA sequences in this sample encode the identical CDR3. The gene calls are TRBV18 and TRBJ2-7; 7 bases line up with TRBD1. V shed 6 bases, J shed 2 bases, and the junction held 4 bases outside the gene matches. The CDR3 has 13 amino acids. Germline V gene sequence: CDR1 KGHSH, CDR2 LQKENI. The CDR3 nucleotides read TGTGCCAGCTCCCCCGGGACAGCCTACGAGCAGTACTTC. Amino acids: CASSPGTAYEQYF.

The chain links TRBV12-3 or TRBV12-4 to TRBJ1-2; 8 positions agree with TRBD1. The CDR3 is 13 amino acids. The V segment lost 5 bases and the J segment 4 bases; nucleotides outside the gene matches: 3. The CDR3 region is CASSPTGGYGYTF. CDR3 sequence (DNA): TGTGCCAGCAGTCCCACAGGGGGCTATGGCTACACCTTC.

The chain employs TRBV19 and TRBJ2-7; perhaps TRBD1 as D (5 bases). Germline values: CDR1 LNHDA, CDR2 SQIVND (reference sequence). With 8 bases removed from V and 1 base from J, the gap between germline ends came to 6 bases. The CDR3 is 11 amino acids. Here the CDR3 DNA reads TGTGCCAGTGGGGCATCCTACGAGCAGTACTTC. Its protein product is CASGASYEQYF.

The rearrangement uses TRBV19 and TRBJ2-7; TRBD2 agrees at 9 bases. The V segment lost 4 bases and the J segment 3 bases; nucleotides outside the gene matches: 4. This CDR3 region has 14 residues. Germline CDR1 LNHDA, CDR2 SQIVND (reference sequence). CDR3 residues: CASSKGLAYYEQYF. The CDR3 DNA reads as TGTGCCAGTAGTAAGGGACTAGCTTACTACGAGCAGTACTTC.

This chain links TRBV6-5 with TRBJ2-1, with no clear D. The CDR3 is 12 residues long. Germline CDR1 is MNHEY and CDR2 is SVGAGI. Trimming took off 6 bases at V and 7 bases at J, with 10 bases between the two ends. CDR3 coding DNA: TGTGCCAGCAGCCCCGGTACGAATGAGCAGTTCTTC. Translation gives CASSPGTNEQFF.

The chain uses TRBV29-1 and TRBJ1-2; tentatively, D is TRBD1 (5 bases). There are 12 residues in the CDR3. Germline CDR1 SQVTM, CDR2 ANQGSEA. V lost 4 bases to trimming and J lost 7 bases, with 13 bases between them. The CDR3 sequence is CSVAQPTGGYTF. DNA for the CDR3: TGCAGCGTTGCCCAGCCTACAGGTGGCTACACCTTC.

The chain links TRBV5-1 to TRBJ2-7, with TRBD1 matching over 9 bases. The V and J ends lost 5 bases and 5 bases, in that order; junction bases with no gene match: 11. The CDR3 loop spans 15 amino acids. Per germline, CDR1 SGHRS and CDR2 YFSETQ. The CDR3 sequence is CASSWPGQGIHEQYF. The DNA of the CDR3 is TGCGCCAGCAGTTGGCCGGGACAGGGTATACACGAGCAGTACTTC.

This chain uses TRBV5-4 with TRBJ2-3; 8 bases align to TRBD1. Per germline, CDR1 SGHNT and CDR2 YYREEE (reference sequence). V trimming: 5 bases; J trimming: 3 bases; junction bases outside the gene matches: 8. The CDR3 is 15 residues long. CDR3: CASRDRAEGTDTQYF. CDR3 nucleotides: TGTGCCAGCAGGGACAGGGCGGAAGGTACAGATACGCAGTATTTT.